This T cell receptor beta chain is drawn from a study of blood T cell repertoires in COVID-19. Study information: Specimens from acute and convalescent COVID-19 originated in the United States, Italy and Spain. PBMCs, B-cell-depleted T cells, or T cells provided the cDNA or gDNA that made up the material.

J gave up 7 bases and V 7 bases, and 10 bases lay outside the gene matches. The germline CDR1 and CDR2 sequences are SNHLY and FYNNEI. The CDR3 is 14 residues long. Per the authors' pipeline: Estimates of nucleated cell counts were drawn from the amplification of reference gene primers. Sequenced by immunoSEQ multiplex PCR; TCRdb stores in-frame clones only, minus some. From that table come the V and J calls and clone size; the DNA was used to work out D and trimming. The sample shows about 280,000 clones, around 85% of them seen only once. The V gene is TRBV2, the J gene TRBJ2-1, with 7 bases aligning to TRBD1. Source material: peripheral blood. The source is a man aged 50-60 years with active or convalescent COVID-19. The CDR3 sequence: CASTVLVRGNEQFF. For the CDR3, the DNA is TGTGCCAGCACGGTCCTAGTCAGGGGGAATGAGCAGTTCTTC.